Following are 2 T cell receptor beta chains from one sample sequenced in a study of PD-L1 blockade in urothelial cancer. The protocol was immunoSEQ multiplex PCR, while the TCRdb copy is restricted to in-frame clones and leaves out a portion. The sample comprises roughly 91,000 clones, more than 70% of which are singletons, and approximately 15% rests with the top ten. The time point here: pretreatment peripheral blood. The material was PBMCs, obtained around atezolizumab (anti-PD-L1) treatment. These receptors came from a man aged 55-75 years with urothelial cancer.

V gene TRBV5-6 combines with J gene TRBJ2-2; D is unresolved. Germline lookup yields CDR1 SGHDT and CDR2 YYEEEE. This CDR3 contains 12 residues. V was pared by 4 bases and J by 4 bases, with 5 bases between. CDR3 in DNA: TGTGCCAGCAGCCGCGCCACCGGGGAGCTGTTTTTT. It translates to CASSRATGELFF.

This CDR3 reads CASSFGTGANTEAFF. As DNA, the CDR3 is TGTGCCAGCAGTTTCGGGACAGGGGCGAACACTGAAGCTTTCTTT. V is TRBV6-5 and J is TRBJ1-1; TRBD1 matches 10 bases. CDR3 length: 15 residues. With 4 bases clipped from V and 1 base from J, the junction kept 3 bases outside the gene matches. CDR1 is MNHEY, CDR2 SVGAGI, per germline.